Described below is a single TCR beta chain sequence and its context. No antigen is known for it. This entry is derived from a study of T cell repertoires in cytomegalovirus infection. Study-wide context: Based on public TCR beta signatures, there were indications of CMV infection and of a matching HLA type. Overall study findings and caveats: Based on cumulative public TCR beta family frequency, carriers of CMV plus the relevant HLA were identified. HLA-C-restricted, CMV-specific TCR beta clonotypes were dominant ex vivo.

TCRdb reprocessed the reads with MiXCR, giving one entry per CDR3 protein. The sample includes fewer than 200,000 distinct CDR3 sequences, over 13% of them seen just once. CDR1 and CDR2 from the germline V gene are SGHTA and FQGTGA. The CDR3 totals 14 residues. J gave up 6 bases and V 5 bases, and 6 bases lay outside the gene matches. This chain uses TRBV7-3 with TRBJ2-2; the match to TRBD1 covers 7 bases. The specimen sequenced was PBMCs. The source of this sequence is a human donor in good health (CMV status not recorded). Some clones in this sample may be carry-over from other donors' samples. The CDR3 coding sequence is TGTGCCAGCAGCCACGGACAGGCGGCCGGGGAGCTGTTTTTT. This encodes CASSHGQAAGELFF.